This entry lists 2 T cell receptor beta chains sequenced from one sample in a study of T cell responses to AZD1222 COVID-19 vaccine. Profiling relied on immunoSEQ multiplex PCR, and the TCRdb table lists in-frame clones only, not all of them. The sample holds more than 95,000 clones, less than 90% seen once. The material was peripheral blood, obtained on day 0 of AZD1222 vaccination. The receptor set was obtained from an adult in good health.

This chain uses TRBV14 with TRBJ2-3, with 8 bases that match TRBD1. Germline CDR1 and CDR2: SGHDN and FVKESK. V was clipped by 4 bases and J by 3 bases; unmatched bases: 6. CDR3 size: 15 residues. CDR3 nucleotides: TGTGCCAGCAGCCGCGGACAGGGATCAACAGATACGCAGTATTTT. Translated, it gives CASSRGQGSTDTQYF. Combining the CDR3 with reference TRBV14 and TRBJ2-3 gives the whole variable domain EAGVTQFPSHSVIEKGQTVTLRCDPISGHDNLYWYRRVMGKEIKFLLHFVKESKQDESGMPNNRFLAERTGGTYSTLKVQPAELEDSGVYFCASSRGQGSTDTQYFGPGTRLTVL.

The rearrangement joins TRBV30 to TRBJ2-7; 8 bases line up with TRBD2. This CDR3 comprises 13 residues. CDR1 GTSNPN and CDR2 SVGIG come from the germline V gene (reference sequence). Trimming removed 3 bases from V and 3 bases from J; junction bases left unmatched: 4. The CDR3 here is CAWRGGGHYEQYF. The CDR3, as DNA: TGTGCCTGGAGGGGCGGGGGGCACTACGAGCAGTACTTC.